These 5 T cell receptor beta chains originate from one sample sequenced in a study of blood T cell repertoires in COVID-19. Data came from immunoSEQ multiplex PCR; TCRdb stores just in-frame clones and leaves some out. Of about 15,000 clones listed, approximately 78% are singletons. The sequenced sample was peripheral blood. The source is an elderly man with active or convalescent COVID-19.

The chain combines TRBV28 with TRBJ2-3; 8 positions agree with TRBD2. The V gene's germline CDR1 is MDHEN and CDR2 SYDVKM. The CDR3 runs 17 residues. V trimming: 6 bases; J trimming: 1 base; junction bases outside the gene matches: 12. The CDR3 spells CASSTSGGGERTDTQYF. The CDR3 nucleotides read TGTGCCAGCAGCACCTCGGGAGGGGGTGAACGCACAGATACGCAGTATTTT.

This clone was counted a few times. The rearrangement uses TRBV9 and TRBJ2-7; D is possibly TRBD2 (7 bases). Trimming removed 0 bases at V and 2 bases at J, with 18 bases between. This CDR3 is built from 17 residues. The germline V gene encodes CDR1 SGDLS and CDR2 YYNGEE. The CDR3 DNA sequence: TGTGCCAGCAGCGTAGGCCCGGGGGGCAGAGACCCCTACGAGCAGTACTTC. Protein product: CASSVGPGGRDPYEQYF.

This clone came up once. CDR3 residues: CASSLSAGVLAGYTF. The DNA for the CDR3 is TGTGCCAGCAGCTTAAGCGCAGGGGTCTTGGCTGGCTACACCTTC. The chain employs TRBV7-8 and TRBJ1-2; perhaps TRBD1 as D (6 bases). Between the trimmed V and J ends, which lost 2 bases and 7 bases, there was a span of 17 bases. CDR3 length equals 15 residues. Germline values: CDR1 SGHVS, CDR2 FQNEAQ.

The chain employs TRBV29-1 and TRBJ2-7; 10 bases map to TRBD1. The germline V gene has CDR1 SQVTM and CDR2 ANQGSEA. The CDR3 loop spans 13 amino acids. Losses at the gene ends were 4 bases for V and 3 bases for J; bases not matched to a gene: 3. CDR3 protein: CSVGTGGHYEQYF. As DNA, the CDR3 is TGCAGCGTTGGGACAGGGGGACACTACGAGCAGTACTTC.

The J gene is TRBJ2-7, the V gene TRBV3-1 (or the pseudogene TRBV3-2), with D possibly being TRBD2 (7 bases). This CDR3 is built from 17 residues. V lost 0 bases, J lost 0 bases, and 15 bases lay in between. Germline-derived CDR1 and CDR2 are LGHDT and YNNKEL (reference sequence). CDR3 nucleotides: TGTGCCAGCAGCCAAGAGGGGGCGGGGGCCCGCTCCTACGAGCAGTACTTC. This sequence encodes CASSQEGAGARSYEQYF.